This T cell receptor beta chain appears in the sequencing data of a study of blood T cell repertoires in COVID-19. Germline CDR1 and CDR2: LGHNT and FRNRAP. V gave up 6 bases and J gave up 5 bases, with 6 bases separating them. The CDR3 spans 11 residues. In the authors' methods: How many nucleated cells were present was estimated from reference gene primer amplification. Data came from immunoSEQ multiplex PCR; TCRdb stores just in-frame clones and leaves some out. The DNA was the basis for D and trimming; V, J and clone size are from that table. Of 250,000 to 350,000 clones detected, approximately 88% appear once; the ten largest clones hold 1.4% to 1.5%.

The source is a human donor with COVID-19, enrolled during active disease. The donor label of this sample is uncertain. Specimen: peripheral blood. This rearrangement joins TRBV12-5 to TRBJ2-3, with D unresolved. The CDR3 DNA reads TGTGCTAGTGGGTCAGGAGATACGCAGTATTTT. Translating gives CASGSGDTQYF.